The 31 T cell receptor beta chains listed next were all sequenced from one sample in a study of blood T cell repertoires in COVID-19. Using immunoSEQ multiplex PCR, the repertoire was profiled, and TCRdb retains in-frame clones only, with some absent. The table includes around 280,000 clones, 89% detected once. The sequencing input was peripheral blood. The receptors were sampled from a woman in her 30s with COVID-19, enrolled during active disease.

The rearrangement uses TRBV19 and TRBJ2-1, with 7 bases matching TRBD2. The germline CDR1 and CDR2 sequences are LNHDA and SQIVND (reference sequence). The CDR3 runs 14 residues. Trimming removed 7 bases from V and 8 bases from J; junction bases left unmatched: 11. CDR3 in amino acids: CASNSVGGRDEQFF. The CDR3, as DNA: TGTGCCAGTAACTCGGTGGGGGGGAGGGATGAGCAGTTCTTC.

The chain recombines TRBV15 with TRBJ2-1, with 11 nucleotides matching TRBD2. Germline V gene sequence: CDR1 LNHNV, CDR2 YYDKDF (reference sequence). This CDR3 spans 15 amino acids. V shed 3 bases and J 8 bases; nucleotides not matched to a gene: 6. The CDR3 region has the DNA TGTGCCACCAGCAGGCTTAGCGGGGGGGCGGATGAGCAGTTCTTC. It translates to CATSRLSGGADEQFF.

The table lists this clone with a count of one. CDR3 region: CASSQGSWTVVGYTF. Written as DNA, the CDR3 is TGTGCCAGCAGCCAAGGGAGTTGGACAGTCGTTGGCTACACCTTC. The V call is TRBV3-1 (or the pseudogene TRBV3-2), the J call TRBJ1-2; D is perhaps TRBD1 (6 bases). CDR1 is LGHDT and CDR2 is YNNKEL in the germline V gene (reference sequence). With 1 base removed from V and 7 bases from J, the gap between germline ends came to 16 bases. CDR3 length: 15 amino acids.

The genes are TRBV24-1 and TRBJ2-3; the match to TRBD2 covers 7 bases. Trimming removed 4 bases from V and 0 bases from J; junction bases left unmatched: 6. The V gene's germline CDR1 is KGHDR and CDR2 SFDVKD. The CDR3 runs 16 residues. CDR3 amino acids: CATSDSSGASTDTQYF. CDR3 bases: TGTGCCACCAGTGACTCCAGCGGGGCTAGCACAGATACGCAGTATTTT.

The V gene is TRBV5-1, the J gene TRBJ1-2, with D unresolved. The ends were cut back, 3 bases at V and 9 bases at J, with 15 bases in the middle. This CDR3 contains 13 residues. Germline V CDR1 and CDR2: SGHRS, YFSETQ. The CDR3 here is CASSSDGQASYTF. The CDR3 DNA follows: TGCGCCAGCAGCTCGGATGGCCAGGCCAGCTACACCTTC.

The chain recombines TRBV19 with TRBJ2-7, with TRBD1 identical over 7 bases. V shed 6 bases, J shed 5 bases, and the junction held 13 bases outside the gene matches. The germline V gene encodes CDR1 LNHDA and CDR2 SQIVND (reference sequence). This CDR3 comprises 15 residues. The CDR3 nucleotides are TGTGCCAGTAGCTTTCAGGACAGGCCAGCGAACGAGCAGTACTTC. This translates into CASSFQDRPANEQYF.

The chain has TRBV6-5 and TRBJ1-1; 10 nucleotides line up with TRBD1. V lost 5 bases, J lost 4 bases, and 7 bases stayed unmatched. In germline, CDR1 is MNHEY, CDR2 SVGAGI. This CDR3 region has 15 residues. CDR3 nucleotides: TGTGCCAGCAGTCTCGGAAGGACAGGGGGCACTGAAGCTTTCTTT. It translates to CASSLGRTGGTEAFF.

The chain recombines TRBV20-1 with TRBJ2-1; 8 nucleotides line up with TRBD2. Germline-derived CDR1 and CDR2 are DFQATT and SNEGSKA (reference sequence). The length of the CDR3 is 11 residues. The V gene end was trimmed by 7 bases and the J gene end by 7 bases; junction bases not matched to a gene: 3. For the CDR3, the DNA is TGCAGTGTAGCGGGGACGAATGAGCAGTTCTTC. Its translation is CSVAGTNEQFF.

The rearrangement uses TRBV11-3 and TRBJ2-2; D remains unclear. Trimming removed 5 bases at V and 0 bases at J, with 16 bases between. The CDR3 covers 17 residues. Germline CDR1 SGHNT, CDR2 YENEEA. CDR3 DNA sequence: TGTGCCAGCAGCCCCCCGTTGGGCCTCGCGAACACCGGGGAGCTGTTTTTT. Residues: CASSPPLGLANTGELFF.

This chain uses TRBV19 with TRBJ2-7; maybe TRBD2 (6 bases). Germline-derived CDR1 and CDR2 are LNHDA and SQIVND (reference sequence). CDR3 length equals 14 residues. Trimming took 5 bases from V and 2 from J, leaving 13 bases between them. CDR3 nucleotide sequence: TGTGCCAGTAGTCTCTCAGGAGGGACCTACGAGCAGTACTTC. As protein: CASSLSGGTYEQYF.

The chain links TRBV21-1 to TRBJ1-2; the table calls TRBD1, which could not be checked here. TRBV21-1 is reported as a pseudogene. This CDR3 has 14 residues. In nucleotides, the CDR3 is TGTGCCAGCAGTATGATAGGGGAAAAACATGGCTACACCTTC. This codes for CASSMIGEKHGYTF.

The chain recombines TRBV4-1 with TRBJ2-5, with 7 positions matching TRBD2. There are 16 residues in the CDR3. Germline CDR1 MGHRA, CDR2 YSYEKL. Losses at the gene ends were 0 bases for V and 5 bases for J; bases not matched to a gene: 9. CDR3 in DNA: TGCGCCAGCAGCCAAGAGGGTGGCGGGGGAGCTGAGACCCAGTACTTC. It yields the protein CASSQEGGGGAETQYF.

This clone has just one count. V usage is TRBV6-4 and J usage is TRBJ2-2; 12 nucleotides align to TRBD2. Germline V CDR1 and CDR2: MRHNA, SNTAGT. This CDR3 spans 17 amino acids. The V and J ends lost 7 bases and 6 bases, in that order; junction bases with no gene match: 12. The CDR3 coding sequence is TGTGCCAGCAAGGACGACCGGACTAGCGGGGCGGCCGGGGAGCTGTTTTTT. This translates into CASKDDRTSGAAGELFF.

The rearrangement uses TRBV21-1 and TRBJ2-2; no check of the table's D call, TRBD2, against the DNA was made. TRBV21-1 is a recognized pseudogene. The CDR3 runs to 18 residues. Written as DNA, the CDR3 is TGTGCCAGCAGCAAAAGGCGAGAGCGGGGGTCTCCCACCGGGGAGCTGTTTTTT. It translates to CASSKRRERGSPTGELFF.

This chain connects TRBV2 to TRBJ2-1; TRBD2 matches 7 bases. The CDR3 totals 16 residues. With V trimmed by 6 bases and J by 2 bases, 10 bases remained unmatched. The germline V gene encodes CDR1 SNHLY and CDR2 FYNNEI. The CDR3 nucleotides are TGTGCCAGCAGCCCCGTCCCTAGCGGAACCTACAATGAGCAGTTCTTC. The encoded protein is CASSPVPSGTYNEQFF.

The CDR3 DNA follows: TGTGCCAGCTCACCAGGGAGTCGAAGCACTGGAAACACCATATATTTT. This gives the protein CASSPGSRSTGNTIYF. V and J are TRBV18 and TRBJ1-3; D call uncertain. The CDR3 spans 16 residues. Trimming removed 2 bases from V and 2 bases from J, with 13 bases in between. Per the germline V gene, CDR1 is KGHSH and CDR2 is LQKENI.

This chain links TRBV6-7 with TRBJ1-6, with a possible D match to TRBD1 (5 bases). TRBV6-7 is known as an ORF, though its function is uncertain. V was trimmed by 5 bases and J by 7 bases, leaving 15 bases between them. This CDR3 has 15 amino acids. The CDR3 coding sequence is TGTGCCAGCAGTCACTTCAGGGCTCGGAATTCACCCCTCCACTTT. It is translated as CASSHFRARNSPLHF.

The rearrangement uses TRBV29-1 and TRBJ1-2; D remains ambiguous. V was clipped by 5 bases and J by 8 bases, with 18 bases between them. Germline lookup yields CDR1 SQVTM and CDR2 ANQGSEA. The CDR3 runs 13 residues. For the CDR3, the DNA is TGCAGCGTTCACCAACAGCTGGCAGAGGGCTACACCTTC. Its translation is CSVHQQLAEGYTF.

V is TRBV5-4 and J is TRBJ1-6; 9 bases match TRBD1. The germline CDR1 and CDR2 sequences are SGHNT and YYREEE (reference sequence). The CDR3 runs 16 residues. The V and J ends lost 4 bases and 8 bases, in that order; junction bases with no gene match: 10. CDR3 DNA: TGTGCCAGCAGCCTAAACCCGGGACAGGGAGATTCACCCCTCCACTTT. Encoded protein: CASSLNPGQGDSPLHF.

The DNA of the CDR3 is TGTGCCAGCAGCCAAGACCTTAACAATCAGCCCCAGCATTTT. Its translation: CASSQDLNNQPQHF. The chain employs TRBV3-1 (or the pseudogene TRBV3-2) and TRBJ1-5; D remains ambiguous. The CDR3 covers 14 residues. CDR1 is LGHDT, CDR2 YNNKEL, per germline (reference sequence). Trimming cost V 0 bases and J 3 bases, with 6 bases left between them.

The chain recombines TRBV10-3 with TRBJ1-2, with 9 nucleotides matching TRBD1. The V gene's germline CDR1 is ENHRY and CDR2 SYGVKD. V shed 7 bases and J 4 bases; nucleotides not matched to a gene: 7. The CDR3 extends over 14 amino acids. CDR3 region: CAITPGQGFYGYTF. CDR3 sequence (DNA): TGTGCCATCACCCCGGGACAGGGCTTCTATGGCTACACCTTC.

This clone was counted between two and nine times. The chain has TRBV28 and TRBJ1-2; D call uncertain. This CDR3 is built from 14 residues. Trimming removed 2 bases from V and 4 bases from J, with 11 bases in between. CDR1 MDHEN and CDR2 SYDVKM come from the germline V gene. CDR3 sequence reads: CASSLNPRSYGYTF. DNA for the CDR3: TGTGCCAGCAGTTTAAACCCCCGCAGCTATGGCTACACCTTC.

CDR3 residues: CASSLEARGSYNEQFF. The CDR3 DNA reads TGTGCCAGCAGCTTAGAGGCCCGGGGCTCCTACAATGAGCAGTTCTTC. This chain links TRBV11-2 with TRBJ2-1, with D possibly being TRBD2 (5 bases). In germline, CDR1 is SGHAT, CDR2 FQNNGV. The CDR3 sequence is 16 residues long. The V end lost 0 bases, the J end lost 0 bases, and 9 bases lay between the germline ends.

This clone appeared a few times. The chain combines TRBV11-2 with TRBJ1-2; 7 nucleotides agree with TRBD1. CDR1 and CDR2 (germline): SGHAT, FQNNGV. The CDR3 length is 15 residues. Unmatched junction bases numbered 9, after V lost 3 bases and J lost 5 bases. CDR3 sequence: CASSFEGARRYGYTF. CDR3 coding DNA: TGTGCCAGCAGCTTCGAGGGGGCGCGGAGGTATGGCTACACCTTC.

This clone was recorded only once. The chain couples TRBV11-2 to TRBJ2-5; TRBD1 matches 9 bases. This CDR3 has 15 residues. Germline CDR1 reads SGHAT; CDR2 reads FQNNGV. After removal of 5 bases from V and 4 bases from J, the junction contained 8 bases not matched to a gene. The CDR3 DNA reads TGTGCCAGCAGCCTTACCCCGGACAGGGGAGAGACCCAGTACTTC. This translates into CASSLTPDRGETQYF.

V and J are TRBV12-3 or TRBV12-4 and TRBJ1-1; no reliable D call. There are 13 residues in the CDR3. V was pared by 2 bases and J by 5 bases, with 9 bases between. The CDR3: CASSLTLETEAFF. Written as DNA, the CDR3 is TGTGCCAGCAGTTTAACACTAGAGACTGAAGCTTTCTTT.

The CDR3 loop reads CASSVTTFSGANVLTF. The DNA for the CDR3 is TGTGCCAGCAGTGTCACAACGTTCTCTGGGGCCAACGTCCTGACTTTC. V gene TRBV6-1 combines with J gene TRBJ2-6; D call uncertain. Trimming cost V 4 bases and J 0 bases, with 10 bases left between them. CDR3 length: 16 residues. Per the germline V gene, CDR1 is MNHNS and CDR2 is SASEGT.

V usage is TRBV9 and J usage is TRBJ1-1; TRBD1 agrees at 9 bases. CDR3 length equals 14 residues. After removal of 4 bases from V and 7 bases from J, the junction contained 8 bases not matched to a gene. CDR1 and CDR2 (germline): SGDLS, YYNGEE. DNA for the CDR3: TGTGCCAGCAGCAGCCGGGACAGGGCTGTTGAAGCTTTCTTT. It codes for CASSSRDRAVEAFF.

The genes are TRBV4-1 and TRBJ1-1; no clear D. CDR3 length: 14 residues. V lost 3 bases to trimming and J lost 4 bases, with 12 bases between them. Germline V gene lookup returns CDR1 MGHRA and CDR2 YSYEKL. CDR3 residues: CASSQSGMATEAFF. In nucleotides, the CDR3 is TGCGCCAGCAGCCAGTCGGGGATGGCCACTGAAGCTTTCTTT.

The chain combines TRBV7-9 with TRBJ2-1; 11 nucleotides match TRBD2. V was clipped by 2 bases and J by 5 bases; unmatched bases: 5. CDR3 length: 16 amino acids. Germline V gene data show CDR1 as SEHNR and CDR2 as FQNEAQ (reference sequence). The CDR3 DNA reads TGTGCCAGCAGCTTAACTAGCGGGGGCCGTGACAATGAGCAGTTCTTC. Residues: CASSLTSGGRDNEQFF.

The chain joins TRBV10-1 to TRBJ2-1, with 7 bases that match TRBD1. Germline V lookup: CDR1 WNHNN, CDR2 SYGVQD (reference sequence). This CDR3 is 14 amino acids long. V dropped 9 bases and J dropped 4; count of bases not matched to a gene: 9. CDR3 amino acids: CARLPGQNYNEQFF. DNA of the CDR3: TGCGCCAGACTTCCGGGACAGAATTACAATGAGCAGTTCTTC.